These 20 T cell receptor beta chains share one sample of origin, sequenced in a study of T cell responses to AZD1222 COVID-19 vaccine. Sequenced by immunoSEQ multiplex PCR; TCRdb stores in-frame clones only, minus some. The repertoire has tens of thousands of clones, 80% to 90% of them found once; the top ten carry around 30%. The sequencing used peripheral blood, collected 28 days after the second AZD1222 dose. The receptors were sampled from an adult who received the AZD1222 COVID-19 vaccine.

This rearrangement joins TRBV6-4 to TRBJ2-2, with D possibly being TRBD2 (6 bases). This CDR3 is built from 11 residues. The V gene's germline CDR1 is MRHNA and CDR2 SNTAGT. The germline V and J ends were trimmed by 9 bases and 6 bases, with 8 bases remaining between them. For the CDR3, the DNA is TGTGCCAGGGAGGGTTCCGGGGAGCTGTTTTTT. Its translation is CAREGSGELFF.

The rearrangement joins TRBV6-5 to TRBJ1-1; 9 nucleotides match TRBD1. Germline trimming cut 10 bases from V and 0 bases from J; bases unmatched to any gene: 6. The CDR3 has 14 amino acids. Germline assignment: CDR1 MNHEY and CDR2 SVGAGI. Written as DNA, the CDR3 is TGTGCCACCCGGGACAGGGCGATGAACACTGAAGCTTTCTTT. This codes for CATRDRAMNTEAFF.

This rearrangement joins TRBV28 to TRBJ1-5; 9 positions match TRBD1. V lost 5 bases and J lost 5; bases outside the gene matches: 10. This CDR3 has 16 residues. In germline, CDR1 is MDHEN, CDR2 SYDVKM. The chain's CDR3 is CASSDGTGRFHQPQHF. CDR3 DNA sequence: TGTGCCAGCAGTGACGGGACAGGGCGGTTCCATCAGCCCCAGCATTTT.

The gene calls are TRBV20-1 and TRBJ2-3, with 10 bases matching TRBD2. V was pared by 3 bases and J by 1 base, with 4 bases of the junction left unmatched. This CDR3 region has 15 residues. Germline V lookup: CDR1 DFQATT, CDR2 SNEGSKA (reference sequence). The CDR3 bases are TGCAGTGCTAGTGCTAGCGGGAGTGGCACAGATACGCAGTATTTT. This translates into CSASASGSGTDTQYF.

The rearrangement joins TRBV7-2 to TRBJ1-3, with a weak D call TRBD1 (6 bases). V lost 5 bases and J lost 1, with 15 bases in between. Germline-derived CDR1 and CDR2 are SGHTA and FQGNSA. This CDR3 contains 16 residues. The CDR3 here is CASSPRTGYSGNTIYF. CDR3 sequence (DNA): TGTGCCAGCAGCCCCAGAACAGGGTATTCTGGAAACACCATATATTTT.

CDR3 residues: CASSSRENTEAFF. CDR3 nucleotide sequence: TGTGCCAGCAGTTCCAGGGAGAACACTGAAGCTTTCTTT. The chain recombines TRBV6-4 with TRBJ1-1, with D tentatively TRBD1 (5 bases). CDR3 length: 13 residues. Germline V gene sequence: CDR1 MRHNA, CDR2 SNTAGT. V was pared by 5 bases and J by 1 base, with 8 bases between.

The chain recombines TRBV7-3 with TRBJ2-1; TRBD2 matches at 7 bases. CDR3 size: 15 residues. The germline gives CDR1 SGHTA, CDR2 FQGTGA. Trimming cost V 1 base and J 8 bases; bases outside gene matches: 8. The CDR3 loop is CASSLRLAGRDEQFF. The CDR3, as DNA: TGTGCCAGCAGCTTAAGACTAGCAGGGAGGGATGAGCAGTTCTTC.

This clone appeared a few times. The V gene is TRBV4-3, the J gene TRBJ1-2; the D is unclear. This CDR3 is 15 amino acids long. Germline V lookup: CDR1 LGHNA, CDR2 YSLEER. Trimming cost V 4 bases and J 0 bases, with 12 bases left between them. The CDR3 loop is CASSLELDANYGYTF. The CDR3 DNA is TGCGCCAGCAGCCTTGAACTGGATGCTAACTATGGCTACACCTTC.

The chain is built from TRBV11-3 and TRBJ1-2; 9 positions match TRBD1. The CDR3 runs 14 residues. V lost 5 bases, J lost 4 bases, and 5 bases stayed unmatched. Per germline, CDR1 SGHNT and CDR2 YENEEA. The CDR3 protein is CASSPQGAGYGYTF. Written as DNA, the CDR3 is TGTGCCAGCAGCCCACAGGGGGCGGGCTATGGCTACACCTTC.

The sample holds a few counts of this clone. This sequence joins TRBV4-1 and TRBJ2-6; no firm D call. There are 17 residues in the CDR3. V was pared by 4 bases and J by 0 bases, with 13 bases between. CDR1 is MGHRA and CDR2 is YSYEKL in the germline V gene. CDR3 amino acids: CASSPRAGSSGANVLTF. The CDR3 DNA is TGCGCCAGCAGCCCCCGGGCAGGTAGCTCTGGGGCCAACGTCCTGACTTTC.

V and J are TRBV28 and TRBJ1-1, with D perhaps matching TRBD1 (5 bases). In germline, CDR1 is MDHEN, CDR2 SYDVKM. The CDR3 extends over 15 amino acids. V was trimmed by 1 base and J by 5 bases, leaving 14 bases between them. This CDR3 is CASSLFGQGVTEAFF. The DNA of the CDR3 is TGTGCCAGCAGTTTATTCGGTCAGGGTGTAACTGAAGCTTTCTTT.

V is TRBV5-8 and J is TRBJ1-4, with no clear D. There are 15 residues in the CDR3. V was cut by 4 bases and J by 4 bases, with 14 bases left in between. CDR1 and CDR2 (germline): SGHTS, YDEGEE. CDR3 amino acids: CASSPGVQINEKLFF. CDR3 coding DNA: TGTGCCAGCAGCCCGGGAGTACAGATTAATGAAAAACTGTTTTTT. The whole variable domain, filled in from reference TRBV5-8 and TRBJ1-4, reads EAGVTQSPTHLIKTRGQQATLRCSPISGHTSVYWYQQALGLGLQFLLWYDEGEERNRGNFPPRFSGRQFPNYSSELNVNALELEDSALYLCASSPGVQINEKLFFGSGTQLSVL.

V and J are TRBV6-5 and TRBJ1-1, with D possibly matching TRBD1 (5 bases). The CDR3 is made up of 15 amino acids. Germline V gives CDR1 MNHEY, CDR2 SVGAGI. V lost 0 bases to trimming and J lost 6 bases, with 14 bases between them. The DNA for the CDR3 is TGTGCCAGCAGTTACTCGACGGGGGATAGCGCTGAAGCTTTCTTT. This sequence encodes CASSYSTGDSAEAFF.

This chain's CDR3 is CASSGPTGNTEAFF. CDR3 nucleotide sequence: TGTGCCAGCAGCGGCCCGACAGGGAACACTGAAGCTTTCTTT. The rearrangement uses TRBV11-3 and TRBJ1-1; D is possibly TRBD1 (6 bases). CDR3 length: 14 amino acids. CDR1 is SGHNT, CDR2 YENEEA, per germline. Trimming pared 5 bases from V and 1 base from J, leaving 11 bases between.

The rearrangement links TRBV11-1 to TRBJ2-1, with a possible D match to TRBD1 (6 bases). Germline CDR1 SGHAT, CDR2 FQDESV (reference sequence). Trimming cost V 5 bases and J 4 bases, with 12 bases left between them. CDR3 length: 14 amino acids. This CDR3 reads CASSPRTVYNEQFF. The CDR3 DNA is TGTGCCAGCAGCCCCCGGACAGTTTACAATGAGCAGTTCTTC.

This clone appeared once. The chain joins TRBV30 to TRBJ1-5; 7 bases align to TRBD1. The CDR3 spans 16 residues. Trimming cost V 1 base and J 5 bases; bases outside gene matches: 11. The germline CDR1 and CDR2 sequences are GTSNPN and SVGIG (reference sequence). The CDR3 loop is CAWSAPPGQNDQPQHF. CDR3 sequence (DNA): TGTGCCTGGAGTGCGCCACCGGGACAGAACGATCAGCCCCAGCATTTT.

This chain links TRBV6-2 or TRBV6-3 with TRBJ2-3; 15 positions agree with TRBD2. The CDR3 has 17 amino acids. V lost 6 bases to trimming and J lost 4 bases; unmatched junction nucleotides: 8. CDR1 and CDR2 from the germline V gene are MNHEY and SVGEGT. The CDR3 DNA reads TGTGCCAGCAGCTGGGGACTAGCGGGAGGAGGCCCAGATACGCAGTATTTT. Protein sequence: CASSWGLAGGGPDTQYF.

V gene TRBV25-1 combines with J gene TRBJ2-5; a weak D match, TRBD2 (7 bases). CDR3 length: 15 amino acids. The germline V gene has CDR1 MGHDK and CDR2 SYGVNS. V lost 2 bases, J lost 5 bases, and 15 bases lay in between. Here the CDR3 DNA reads TGTGCCAGCAGTGAAGGAGGGGGGGCTTGGGAGACCCAGTACTTC. It is translated as CASSEGGGAWETQYF.

The V gene is TRBV3-1 (or the pseudogene TRBV3-2), the J gene TRBJ2-3; a weak D match, TRBD1 (8 bases). Germline lookup yields CDR1 LGHDT and CDR2 YNNKEL (reference sequence). V dropped 5 bases and J dropped 1 base, with 16 bases sitting between them. The CDR3 sequence is 16 residues long. The CDR3 nucleotides read TGTGCCAGCAGCTCCGGACAGGGAGGGGGCACAGATACGCAGTATTTT. Its translation: CASSSGQGGGTDTQYF.

The chain joins TRBV19 to TRBJ2-6, with TRBD1 matching over 10 bases. Per germline, CDR1 LNHDA and CDR2 SQIVND (reference sequence). This CDR3 spans 18 amino acids. V trimming: 4 bases; J trimming: 1 base; junction bases outside the gene matches: 7. CDR3 in amino acids: CASSTSGQGFSGANVLTF. CDR3 in DNA: TGTGCCAGTAGTACGTCGGGACAGGGGTTTTCTGGGGCCAACGTCCTGACTTTC.